Reported below is one T cell receptor (beta chain). Its antigen is undetermined. This sample is part of a study of T-cell memory formation after mild COVID-19. Background on the study: For the most part, TCR clusters were specific to one donor. Study observations and caveats: Pre-infection memory showed some responding clones, and this suggested that cross-reactive memory joined.

The V and J ends lost 5 bases and 5 bases respectively, with 12 bases between them. Germline values: CDR1 MNHEY, CDR2 SVGEGT. CDR3 size: 13 residues. MiXCR was run by TCRdb on the 5' RACE reads, yielding one entry per CDR3 protein. The sample has approximately 430,000 distinct CDR3 sequences; 20% to 25% are singletons. This receptor was obtained from an adult woman who had mild COVID-19 (a few samples of this study predate the infection). Cell type and time point are not known. The sample comprised PBMCs or a T cell subset sorted from them (not recorded which). This chain joins TRBV6-2 or TRBV6-3 and TRBJ1-2; D gene ambiguous. CDR3 nucleotide sequence: TGTGCCAGCAGTAGCCGGGAGAAGTATGGCTACACCTTC. The encoded protein is CASSSREKYGYTF.